This TCR beta chain was captured by sequencing in a study of tumor and adjacent non-tumor tissue in lung cancer. Study at large: Samples averaged around 4 million productive TCRbeta reads each.

The CDR3 sequence is 15 residues long. Germline V CDR1 and CDR2: MNHEY, SVGAGI. As for this clonotype: Its antigen is still unknown. The junction departs from the called germline gene at one end, perhaps through a read error.

General study points: Shorter survival was associated with higher TCR diversity in tumors. Tumor tissue had significantly higher TCR diversity than normal lung.

This sample's RNA came from whole unsorted tissue. This non-tumor lung sample came from over 3 cm beyond the tumor edge. A modified ARM-PCR protocol with three rounds of nested PCR amplified TCRbeta. TCRdb reprocessed the multiplex PCR reads with MiXCR, giving one entry per CDR3 protein. The sample lists about 60,000 distinct CDR3 sequences, roughly 57% occurring once. The specimen sequenced was distant non-tumor lung tissue. The TCR originated in a man aged 70 or older with non-small cell lung cancer. The chain couples TRBV6-5 to TRBJ2-2, with D uncertain. The CDR3 here is CTSISSGQESGELFF. The CDR3 DNA reads TGCACCAGCATCAGTTCAGGCCAAGAGTCCGGGGAGCTGTTTTTT.